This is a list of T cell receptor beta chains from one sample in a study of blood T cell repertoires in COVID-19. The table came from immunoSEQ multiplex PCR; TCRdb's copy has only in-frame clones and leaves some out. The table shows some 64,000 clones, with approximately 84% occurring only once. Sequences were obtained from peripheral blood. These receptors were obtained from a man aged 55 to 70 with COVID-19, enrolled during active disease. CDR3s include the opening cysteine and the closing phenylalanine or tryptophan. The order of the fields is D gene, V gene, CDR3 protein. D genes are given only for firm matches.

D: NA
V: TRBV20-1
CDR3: CSVYRYNEQFF

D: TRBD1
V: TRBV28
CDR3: CASSLDPAGTGGSGGYTF

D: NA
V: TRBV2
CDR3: CASSDRGRSNEKLFF

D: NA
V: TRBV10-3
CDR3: CATTRGGGNTIYF

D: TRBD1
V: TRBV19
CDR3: CASRTGYTEAFF

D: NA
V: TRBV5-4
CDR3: CASSREPLSHTGELFF

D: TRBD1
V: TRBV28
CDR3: CASTPQGAWTEAFF

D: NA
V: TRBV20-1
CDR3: CSASPGLQYQETQYF

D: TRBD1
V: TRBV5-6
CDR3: CASSLSGGGETQYF

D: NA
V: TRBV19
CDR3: CASSISGGGPANEKLFF

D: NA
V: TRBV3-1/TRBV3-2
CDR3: CASSPIGADTDTQYF

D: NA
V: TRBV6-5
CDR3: CASTYGPGEDYEQYF

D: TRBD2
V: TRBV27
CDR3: CASSASGRRDTQYF

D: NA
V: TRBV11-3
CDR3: CASSLTYTDTQYF

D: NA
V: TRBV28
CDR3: CASMDYSLNTIYF

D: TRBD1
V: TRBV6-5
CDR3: CASRGQVLEGEQYF

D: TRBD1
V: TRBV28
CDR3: CASSLWQGAVDEQYF

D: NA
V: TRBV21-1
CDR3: CTDRVADGYTF

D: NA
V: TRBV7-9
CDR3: CASSLGEGQPQHF

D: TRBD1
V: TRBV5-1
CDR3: CASSLARRDSRGYTF

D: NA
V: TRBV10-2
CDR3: CASSKRGAVSDTQYF

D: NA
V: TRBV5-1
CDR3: CASSKAGAQVEQYF

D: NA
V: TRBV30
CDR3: CAWTPGTYQETQYF

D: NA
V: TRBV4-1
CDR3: CASSQGGGDYGYTF

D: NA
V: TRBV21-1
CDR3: CASSKGRLRDRGRSRSPLHF

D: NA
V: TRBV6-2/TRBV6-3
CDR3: CASSSAYEQYF

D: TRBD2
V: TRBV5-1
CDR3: CASSSAAGGSTDTQYF

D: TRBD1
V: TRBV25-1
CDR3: CASNPPGRGRKDEQFF

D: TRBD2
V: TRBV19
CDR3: CASGLAGGGTDTQYF

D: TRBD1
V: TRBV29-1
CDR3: CSVGQGATGNTIYF

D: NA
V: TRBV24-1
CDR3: CATSDSSGRFTEAFF

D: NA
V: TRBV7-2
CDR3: CASILRPQHQPQHF

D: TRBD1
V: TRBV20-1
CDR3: CSASDRAGETQYF

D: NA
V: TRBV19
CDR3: CASATGTFTDTQYF

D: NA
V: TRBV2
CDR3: CASTLAGETGNTIYF

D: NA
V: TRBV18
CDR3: CASSPPGSSFNYGYTF

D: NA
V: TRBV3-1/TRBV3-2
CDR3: CASSQPNRQQGLKSPLHF

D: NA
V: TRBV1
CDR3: CTSSQRGLAGGQVADTQYF

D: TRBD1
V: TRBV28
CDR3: CASSFAGTVNYGYTF

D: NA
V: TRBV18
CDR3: CASSPSGIEQFF

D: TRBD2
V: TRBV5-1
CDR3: CASSLVSGSSETQYF

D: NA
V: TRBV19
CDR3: CATNQARGSFSTNEKLFF

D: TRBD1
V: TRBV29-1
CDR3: CSVAPTGANEKLFF

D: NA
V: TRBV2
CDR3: CASTPNGEGEAFF

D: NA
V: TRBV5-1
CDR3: CASSLSAGANYGYTF

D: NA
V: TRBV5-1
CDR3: CASSLESGITEAFF

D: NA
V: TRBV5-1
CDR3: CASSLRQLNEKLFF

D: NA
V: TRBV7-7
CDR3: CASSLGSGDSYEQYF

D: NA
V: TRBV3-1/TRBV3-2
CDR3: CASSPRRGDSPLHF

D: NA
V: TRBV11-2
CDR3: CASSLYLEGGYTF

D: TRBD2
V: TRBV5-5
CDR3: CASSPGALAGGRNEQFF

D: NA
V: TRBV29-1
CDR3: CSVEGHSTQETQYF

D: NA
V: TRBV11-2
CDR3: CASSPMAVNTGELFF